The subject of this entry is one T cell receptor (beta chain). Some clones are missing from TCRdb's copy, which holds only in-frame ones; the method was immunoSEQ multiplex PCR. The sample has roughly 180,000 clones, around 94% seen once. The data stem from a study of T cell responses to AZD1222 COVID-19 vaccine. V lost 0 bases to trimming and J lost 0 bases, with 19 bases between them. The germline V gene encodes CDR1 SGHDT and CDR2 YYEEEE. This CDR3 is built from 18 residues. This receptor was taken from an adult who received the AZD1222 COVID-19 vaccine. Sample: peripheral blood, taken 28 days after the second AZD1222 dose. V usage is TRBV5-6 and J usage is TRBJ2-7, with TRBD2 as a possible D gene (6 bases). CDR3 sequence (DNA): TGTGCCAGCAGCTTGGAAGGACTCGGGAGAATCGGCTCCTACGAGCAGTACTTC. Protein product: CASSLEGLGRIGSYEQYF.